What follows are 29 T cell receptor beta chains derived from one specimen sequenced in a study of T cell responses to AZD1222 COVID-19 vaccine. Some clones are missing from TCRdb's copy, which holds only in-frame ones; the method was immunoSEQ multiplex PCR. The repertoire consists of under 130,000 clones, with 80% to 95% occurring once and the leading ten covering 4% to 6%. The source was peripheral blood, collected on day 0 of AZD1222 vaccination. The source of these receptors is an adult in good health.

The chain employs TRBV3-1 (or the pseudogene TRBV3-2) and TRBJ1-2; 7 bases are a match to TRBD1. Per the germline V gene, CDR1 is LGHDT and CDR2 is YNNKEL (reference sequence). Trimming cost V 4 bases and J 0 bases; bases outside gene matches: 5. The CDR3 totals 15 residues. In DNA, the CDR3 is TGTGCCAGCAGCCCCCGGACAGGCGCTAACTATGGCTACACCTTC. It yields the protein CASSPRTGANYGYTF.

This clone has a handful of counts. For the CDR3, the DNA is TGTGCCAGCAGTTCCCGGACTAGCGGGGGGCGAAATGAGCAGTTCTTC. It is translated as CASSSRTSGGRNEQFF. The V call is TRBV6-5, the J call TRBJ2-1; 14 positions agree with TRBD2. From germline, CDR1 is MNHEY and CDR2 SVGAGI. The J segment lost 7 bases and the V segment lost 4 bases, leaving 6 bases of the junction unmatched. This CDR3 comprises 16 residues.

In DNA form, the CDR3 reads TGTGCCAGCAGTGAAGATCCAGGGGTGGATTCACCCCTCCACTTT. Protein sequence: CASSEDPGVDSPLHF. J is TRBJ1-6 and V is TRBV6-1, with D maybe TRBD1 (6 bases). The germline CDR1 and CDR2 sequences are MNHNS and SASEGT. This CDR3 is 15 amino acids long. V was cut by 1 base and J by 8 bases, with 12 bases left in between.

The chain links TRBV12-3 or TRBV12-4 to TRBJ1-6; D gene unclear. V was pared by 0 bases and J by 9 bases, with 6 bases between. This CDR3 has 13 residues. For the CDR3, the DNA is TGTGCCAGCAGTTTAGCGCGATCTTCACCCCTCCACTTT. It specifies CASSLARSSPLHF.

With respect to this clone: At one end the junction does not follow the germline gene, possibly because of a read error. The chain recombines TRBV7-7 with TRBJ2-5, with TRBD1 matching over 9 bases. This CDR3 has 15 amino acids. Germline V gene lookup returns CDR1 SSHAT and CDR2 FNYEAQ (reference sequence). The CDR3, as DNA: TGTGCTAGCAGCTTAGGTGGGACAGGGCAAGAGACCCAGTACTTC. Residues: CASSLGGTGQETQYF.

This chain links TRBV6-2 or TRBV6-3 with TRBJ1-4, with D hard to call. Germline CDR1 and CDR2: MNHEY and SVGEGT. This CDR3 has 15 amino acids. Trimming pared 0 bases from V and 4 bases from J, leaving 9 bases between. The CDR3 spells CASSYSIGDNEKLFF. In nucleotides, the CDR3 is TGTGCCAGCAGTTACTCGATCGGGGATAATGAAAAACTGTTTTTT.

The chain employs TRBV5-1 and TRBJ1-3; a possible D gene is TRBD1 (5 bases). The germline V and J ends were trimmed by 4 bases and 4 bases, with 12 bases remaining between them. The CDR3 contains 14 residues. CDR1 and CDR2 (germline): SGHRS, YFSETQ. The CDR3 loop is CASSIPGLGNTIYF. CDR3 bases: TGCGCCAGCAGCATCCCGGGACTGGGAAACACCATATATTTT.

The V call is TRBV19, the J call TRBJ2-1, with 10 bases that match TRBD1. J was trimmed by 9 bases and V by 4 bases; bases with no gene match: 9. The CDR3 has 15 amino acids. Germline V CDR1 and CDR2: LNHDA, SQIVND (reference sequence). The CDR3 sequence: CASSTKGQGVREQFF. The DNA of the CDR3 is TGTGCCAGTAGTACCAAAGGACAGGGGGTTCGTGAGCAGTTCTTC. The variable domain in full, completed from reference TRBV19 and TRBJ2-1, reads DGGITQSPKYLFRKEGQNVTLSCEQNLNHDAMYWYRQDPGQGLRLIYYSQIVNDFQKGDIAEGYSVSREKKESFPLTVTSAQKNPTAFYLCASSTKGQGVREQFFGPGTRLTVL.

This rearrangement joins TRBV23-1 to TRBJ1-1; no clear D. TRBV23-1 counts as an open reading frame of uncertain function. The CDR3 is 9 residues long. V lost 4 bases and J 6 bases, leaving 0 bases between the germline ends. The CDR3 loop is CASSPEAFF. In nucleotides, the CDR3 is TGCGCCAGCAGTCCTGAAGCTTTCTTT.

Details on this clone: Germline is not matched at one junction end, which may reflect a read error. The rearrangement joins TRBV6-4 to TRBJ2-2; D assignment may be TRBD1 or TRBD2 (7 bases each). Germline CDR1 reads MRHNA; CDR2 reads SNTAGT. The CDR3 is 17 amino acids. CDR3 DNA sequence: TGTGCCAGCAGTGACTCAGGGAGGGGGCGGCAACACCGGGGAGCTGTTTTT. Protein: CASSDSGRGRQHRGAVF.

The CDR3 loop reads CASSPTYNSPLHF. The CDR3 bases are TGTGCCAGTAGTCCGACATATAATTCACCCCTCCACTTT. The chain links TRBV19 to TRBJ1-6; D gene uncertain. In germline, CDR1 is LNHDA, CDR2 SQIVND (reference sequence). This CDR3 contains 13 residues. V was cut by 5 bases and J by 4 bases, with 6 bases left in between. Full variable domain (rest looked up from reference TRBV19 and TRBJ1-6): DGGITQSPKYLFRKEGQNVTLSCEQNLNHDAMYWYRQDPGQGLRLIYYSQIVNDFQKGDIAEGYSVSREKKESFPLTVTSAQKNPTAFYLCASSPTYNSPLHFGNGTRLTVT.

V usage is TRBV4-1 and J usage is TRBJ2-7; no firm D call. The CDR3 is made up of 14 amino acids. Germline V CDR1 and CDR2: MGHRA, YSYEKL. Trimming took 1 base from V and 5 from J, leaving 12 bases between them. The chain's CDR3 is CASSQGSTQDEQYF. CDR3 in DNA: TGCGCCAGCAGCCAAGGGAGCACTCAGGACGAGCAGTACTTC.

The genes are TRBV16 and TRBJ1-5; no definite D call. Germline assignment: CDR1 KGHSY and CDR2 FQNENV. Trimming left V 3 bases short and J 5 bases short, with 11 bases between. This CDR3 region has 14 residues. CDR3 in DNA: TGTGCCAGCAGCCACTCGGACCGGGATCAGCCCCAGCATTTT. Amino acid sequence: CASSHSDRDQPQHF.

The genes are TRBV6-5 and TRBJ2-7; possibly TRBD1 for D (6 bases). The length of the CDR3 is 12 residues. CDR1 is MNHEY and CDR2 is SVGAGI in the germline V gene. The V gene lost 7 bases and the J gene lost 4 bases, with 11 bases spanning the gap. In DNA, the CDR3 is TGTGCCAGCACCGACCAGGGGTACGAGCAGTACTTC. Translation gives CASTDQGYEQYF.

This chain connects TRBV29-1 to TRBJ1-1; TRBD1 matches at 11 bases. The CDR3 has 15 residues. Germline V gene lookup returns CDR1 SQVTM and CDR2 ANQGSEA. Trimming took 7 bases from V and 1 from J; bases not matched to a gene: 8. This chain's CDR3 is CSAEGTGGKNTEAFF. The CDR3, as DNA: TGCAGCGCCGAGGGGACAGGGGGGAAGAACACTGAAGCTTTCTTT.

The chain carries TRBV5-6 and TRBJ1-2, with a weak D call TRBD1 (6 bases). The CDR3 runs to 13 residues. V was clipped by 4 bases and J by 3 bases, with 10 bases between them. Germline V gives CDR1 SGHDT, CDR2 YYEEEE. CDR3 sequence reads: CASSPDRYYGYTF. CDR3 nucleotide sequence: TGTGCCAGCAGCCCGGACAGATACTATGGCTACACCTTC.

The chain recombines TRBV7-9 with TRBJ1-4, with D hard to call. CDR3 length: 13 amino acids. Germline assignment: CDR1 SEHNR and CDR2 FQNEAQ (reference sequence). Trimming removed 5 bases from V and 0 bases from J, with 4 bases in between. The CDR3 loop is CASSHATNEKLFF. The CDR3 DNA sequence: TGTGCCAGCAGCCACGCAACTAATGAAAAACTGTTTTTT.

This chain links TRBV18 with TRBJ1-2; 9 positions match TRBD1. The J segment lost 8 bases and the V segment lost 5 bases, leaving 6 bases of the junction unmatched. The CDR3 is made up of 13 amino acids. Germline-derived CDR1 and CDR2 are KGHSH and LQKENI. Here the CDR3 reads CASSLQGARGYTF. For the CDR3, the DNA is TGTGCCAGCTCATTACAGGGGGCGCGAGGCTACACCTTC.

With regard to this clone: Other nucleotide sequences in the sample specify the same CDR3. The V gene is TRBV5-6, the J gene TRBJ1-5; D remains ambiguous. CDR3 length: 12 amino acids. V was cut by 0 bases and J by 6 bases, with 4 bases left in between. In germline, CDR1 is SGHDT, CDR2 YYEEEE. The DNA for the CDR3 is TGTGCCAGCAGCTTGGTGGGTCAGCCCCAGCATTTT. This encodes CASSLVGQPQHF.

V usage is TRBV20-1 and J usage is TRBJ2-1, with 7 bases identical to TRBD1. CDR1 DFQATT and CDR2 SNEGSKA come from the germline V gene (reference sequence). The V gene end was trimmed by 6 bases and the J gene end by 8 bases; junction bases not matched to a gene: 4. The CDR3 runs to 11 residues. CDR3 sequence reads: CSAIQGDEQFF. DNA of the CDR3: TGCAGTGCAATCCAGGGGGATGAGCAGTTCTTC.

V and J are TRBV25-1 and TRBJ1-6; D unresolved. The CDR3 is made up of 11 amino acids. Trimming cost V 6 bases and J 14 bases, with 11 bases left between them. CDR1 MGHDK and CDR2 SYGVNS come from the germline V gene. The CDR3 sequence: CASRAGPALHF. The CDR3 DNA sequence: TGTGCCAGCAGGGCGGGTCCTGCCCTCCACTTT.

V usage is TRBV10-3 and J usage is TRBJ1-6; 7 nucleotides align to TRBD1. Germline V lookup: CDR1 ENHRY, CDR2 SYGVKD. The trim removed 4 bases at V and 10 bases at J, leaving 13 bases unmatched. The CDR3 totals 16 residues. CDR3: CAISADRESLRSPLHF. The CDR3 DNA reads TGTGCCATCAGTGCAGACAGGGAATCGCTCCGGTCACCCCTCCACTTT.

This chain connects TRBV12-3 or TRBV12-4 to TRBJ2-1; 7 nucleotides match TRBD2. After removal of 10 bases from V and 0 bases from J, the junction contained 3 bases not matched to a gene. The CDR3 is 13 residues long. This CDR3 is CAIGGSSYNEQFF. The CDR3 DNA reads TGTGCCATTGGCGGGAGCTCCTACAATGAGCAGTTCTTC.

V usage is TRBV5-6 and J usage is TRBJ1-6, with 10 bases aligning to TRBD1. The CDR3 contains 14 residues. Losses at the gene ends were 3 bases for V and 7 bases for J; bases not matched to a gene: 1. The germline gives CDR1 SGHDT, CDR2 YYEEEE. CDR3 bases: TGTGCCAGCAGCTGGGGACAGGGGAATTCACCCCTCCACTTT. This translates into CASSWGQGNSPLHF.

The chain's CDR3 is CARSSLGAAPAREKLFF. The CDR3 bases are TGTGCCAGAAGCTCCCTGGGGGCAGCTCCTGCGAGGGAAAAACTGTTTTTT. The chain has TRBV7-5 and TRBJ1-4; the table's D call TRBD1 went unverified against the DNA. TRBV7-5 is a pseudogene. The CDR3 is 17 amino acids.

The chain is built from TRBV29-1 and TRBJ1-3; no reliable D call. The CDR3 runs 12 residues. With 3 bases removed from V and 1 base from J, the gap between germline ends came to 4 bases. Germline lookup yields CDR1 SQVTM and CDR2 ANQGSEA. The CDR3 sequence is CSVDTSGNTIYF. The CDR3 bases are TGCAGCGTTGACACGTCTGGAAACACCATATATTTT.

The V and J genes are TRBV24-1 and TRBJ2-6; 7 nucleotides align to TRBD1. The V gene's germline CDR1 is KGHDR and CDR2 SFDVKD. The length of the CDR3 is 22 residues. Trimming removed 5 bases from V and 1 base from J; junction bases left unmatched: 22. The CDR3 DNA reads as TGTGCCACCAGTGCCCGACCTTGGGACAGTGTCACAACATTATCTGGGGCCAACGTCCTGACTTTC. Protein product: CATSARPWDSVTTLSGANVLTF.

The rearrangement links TRBV6-4 to TRBJ1-2; the D is unclear. V lost 6 bases and J 4 bases, leaving 18 bases between the germline ends. CDR1 and CDR2 (germline): MRHNA, SNTAGT. There are 15 residues in the CDR3. CDR3: CASRGLGYSGYGYTF. The CDR3 DNA sequence: TGTGCCAGCAGAGGACTGGGATACTCAGGCTATGGCTACACCTTC.

This clone was counted once. J is TRBJ2-3 and V is TRBV10-3, with 10 bases fitting TRBD2. The CDR3 spans 17 residues. Germline V gives CDR1 ENHRY, CDR2 SYGVKD. Trimming removed 0 bases from V and 5 bases from J; junction bases left unmatched: 8. CDR3 region: CAISESTAGGPIDTQYF. DNA of the CDR3: TGTGCCATCAGTGAGTCAACAGCGGGGGGGCCGATAGATACGCAGTATTTT.